The entry below describes one T cell receptor beta chain. Its target is not known. This specimen comes from a study of cytomegalovirus exposure and HLA in healthy donors. Both 60 Vbeta primers and 13 Jbeta primers went into the PCR. Here immunoSEQ multiplex PCR was the method, and the copy in TCRdb shows in-frame clones only, minus some. The sample holds about 76,000 clones, around 76% seen once. The V gene's germline CDR1 is SGHRS and CDR2 YFSETQ. This CDR3 is built from 19 residues. Overall study findings and caveats: Trimming of TCR beta V- and J-genes showed a link, identified in a later analysis, to a missense DCLRE1C variant. A prior analysis recorded that most TCR beta V segments were productive about 87% or about 30% of the time.

The receptor was derived from a male donor in good health and CMV-seropositive. The specimen sequenced was PBMCs. This chain links TRBV5-1 with TRBJ2-5, with 9 bases lining up with TRBD2. The J call may be wrong; the DNA end is better matched by TRBJ2-7. The CDR3 DNA is TGCGCCAGCAGCCGCTCAGATCCTAGCGGGAAGGTCGGTTGGTACGAGCAGTACTTC. It is translated as CASSRSDPSGKVGWYEQYF.